This entry is about one T cell receptor beta chain. This entry is derived from a study of blood T cell repertoires in COVID-19. Whole-study context: Samples came from the United States, Italy and Spain, spanning acute and convalescent COVID-19. T cells, B-cell-depleted T cells, or PBMCs supplied cDNA or gDNA.

In the 2 weeks before study entry, exposed participants met a COVID-19 case, which was PCR-confirmed or clinician-diagnosed. The germline V and J ends were trimmed by 2 bases and 8 bases, with 12 bases remaining between them. CDR1 and CDR2 from the germline V gene are MDHEN and SYDVKM. The CDR3 sequence is 14 residues long. Authors' methods: By means of reference gene primer amplification, nucleated cell counts were estimated. Using immunoSEQ multiplex PCR, the repertoire was profiled, and TCRdb retains in-frame clones only, with some absent. Clone size and the V and J calls come from that table; the DNA yielded D and trimming. The table shows 150,000 or so clones, with over 80% occurring only once.

Sequencing used PBMCs or T cells enriched from blood (not recorded which). This clonotype originated in a man between 65 and 85 years old who had been exposed to COVID-19. The chain recombines TRBV28 with TRBJ1-4, with D possibly being TRBD1 (5 bases). The CDR3 region is CASSLPPGGEKLFF. In DNA, the CDR3 is TGTGCCAGCAGTTTACCTCCTGGGGGGGAAAAACTGTTTTTT. Supplemented by reference TRBV28 and TRBJ1-4, the full variable domain reads DVKVTQSSRYLVKRTGEKVFLECVQDMDHENMFWYRQDPGLGLRLIYFSYDVKMKEKGDIPEGYSVSREKKERFSLILESASTNQTSMYLCASSLPPGGEKLFFGSGTQLSVL.